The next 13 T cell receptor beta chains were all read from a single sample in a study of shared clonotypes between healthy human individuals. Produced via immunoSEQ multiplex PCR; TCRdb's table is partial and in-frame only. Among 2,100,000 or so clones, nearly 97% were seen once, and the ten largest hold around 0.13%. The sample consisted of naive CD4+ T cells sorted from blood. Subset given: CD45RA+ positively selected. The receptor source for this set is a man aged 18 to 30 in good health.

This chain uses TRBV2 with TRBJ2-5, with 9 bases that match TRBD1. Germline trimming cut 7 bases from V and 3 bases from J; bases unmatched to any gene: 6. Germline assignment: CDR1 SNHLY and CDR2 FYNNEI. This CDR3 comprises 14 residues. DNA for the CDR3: TGTGCCAGCACCTTGGACAGGGGAGAAGAGACCCAGTACTTC. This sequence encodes CASTLDRGEETQYF.

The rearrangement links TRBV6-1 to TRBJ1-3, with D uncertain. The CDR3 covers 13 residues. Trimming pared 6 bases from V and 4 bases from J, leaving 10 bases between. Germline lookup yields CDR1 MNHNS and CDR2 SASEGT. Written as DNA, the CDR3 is TGTGCCAGCAGGCCCCCAGAGGGAAACACCATATATTTT. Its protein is CASRPPEGNTIYF.

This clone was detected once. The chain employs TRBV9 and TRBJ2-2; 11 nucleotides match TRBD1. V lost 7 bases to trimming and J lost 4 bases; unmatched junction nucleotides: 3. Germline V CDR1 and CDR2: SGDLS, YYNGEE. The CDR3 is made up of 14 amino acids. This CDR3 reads CASGGTGGTGELFF. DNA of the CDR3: TGTGCCAGCGGCGGGACAGGGGGCACCGGGGAGCTGTTTTTT.

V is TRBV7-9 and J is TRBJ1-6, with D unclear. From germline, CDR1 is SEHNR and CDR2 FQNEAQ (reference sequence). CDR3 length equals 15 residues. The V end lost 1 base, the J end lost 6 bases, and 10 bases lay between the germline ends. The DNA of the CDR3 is TGTGCCAGCAGCTTAGGGGCCACTACTAATTCACCCCTCCACTTT. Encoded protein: CASSLGATTNSPLHF.

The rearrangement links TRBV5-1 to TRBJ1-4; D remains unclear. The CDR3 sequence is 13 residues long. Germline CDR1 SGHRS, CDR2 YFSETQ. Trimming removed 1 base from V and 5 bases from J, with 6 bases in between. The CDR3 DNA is TGCGCCAGCAGCTTGCCGGAAAATGAAAAACTGTTTTTT. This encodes CASSLPENEKLFF.

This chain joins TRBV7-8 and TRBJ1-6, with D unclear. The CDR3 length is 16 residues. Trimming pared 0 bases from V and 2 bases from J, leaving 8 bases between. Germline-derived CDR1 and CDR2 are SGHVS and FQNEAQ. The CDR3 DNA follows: TGTGCCAGCAGCTTAGCGGCATTCCCCTATAATTCACCCCTCCACTTT. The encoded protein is CASSLAAFPYNSPLHF.

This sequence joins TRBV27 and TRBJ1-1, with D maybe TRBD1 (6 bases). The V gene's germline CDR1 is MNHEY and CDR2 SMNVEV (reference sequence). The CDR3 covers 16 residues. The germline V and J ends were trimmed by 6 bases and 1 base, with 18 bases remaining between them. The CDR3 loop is CASSFMSGGANTEAFF. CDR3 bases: TGTGCCAGCAGCTTTATGTCGGGGGGCGCGAACACTGAAGCTTTCTTT.

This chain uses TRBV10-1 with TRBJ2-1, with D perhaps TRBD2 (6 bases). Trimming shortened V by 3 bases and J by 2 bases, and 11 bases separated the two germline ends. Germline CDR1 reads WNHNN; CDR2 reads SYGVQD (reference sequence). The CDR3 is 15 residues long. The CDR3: CASSERSGAYNEQFF. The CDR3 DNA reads TGCGCCAGCAGTGAACGTAGCGGAGCCTACAATGAGCAGTTCTTC.

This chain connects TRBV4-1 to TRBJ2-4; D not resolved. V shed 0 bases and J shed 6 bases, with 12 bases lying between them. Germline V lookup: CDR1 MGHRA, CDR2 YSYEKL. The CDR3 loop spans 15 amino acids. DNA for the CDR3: TGCGCCAGCAGCCAAGAAAGTACTCCCCGAAACATTCAGTACTTC. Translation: CASSQESTPRNIQYF.

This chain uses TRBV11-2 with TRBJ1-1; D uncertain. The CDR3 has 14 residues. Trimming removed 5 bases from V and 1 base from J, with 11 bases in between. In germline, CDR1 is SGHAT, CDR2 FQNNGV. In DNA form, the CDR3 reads TGTGCCAGCAGCCTGCTCGGACGGAACACTGAAGCTTTCTTT. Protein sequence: CASSLLGRNTEAFF.

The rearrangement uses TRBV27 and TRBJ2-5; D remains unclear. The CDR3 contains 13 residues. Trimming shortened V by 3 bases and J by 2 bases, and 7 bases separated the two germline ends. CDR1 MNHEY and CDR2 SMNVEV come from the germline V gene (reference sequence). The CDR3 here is CASSLAYQETQYF. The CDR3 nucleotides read TGTGCCAGCAGTTTGGCATATCAAGAGACCCAGTACTTC.

The CDR3 here is CASSYFGQGRDIQYF. DNA of the CDR3: TGTGCCAGCAGTTACTTCGGTCAGGGAAGGGACATTCAGTACTTC. The chain carries TRBV6-6 and TRBJ2-4, with a possible D match to TRBD1 (5 bases). CDR3 length: 15 residues. The germline V gene has CDR1 MNHNY and CDR2 SVGAGI (reference sequence). The ends were cut back, 1 base at V and 8 bases at J, with 15 bases in the middle.

This chain's CDR3 is CASRPAPETTYEQYF. The CDR3 DNA sequence: TGTGCCAGCAGACCCGCCCCAGAAACTACCTACGAGCAGTACTTC. The genes are TRBV5-4 and TRBJ2-7, with D uncertain. The CDR3 consists of 15 residues. Looked up from germline, CDR1 is SGHNT and CDR2 is YYREEE (reference sequence). Trimming stripped 5 bases from V and 2 bases from J, with 17 bases between.